The next 2 T cell receptor beta chains were all read from a single sample in a study of OX40 agonist ivuxolimab in advanced cancers. The repertoire was sequenced with immunoSEQ multiplex PCR; TCRdb's copy has only in-frame clones and lacks some. The sample carries tens of thousands of clones, around 90% recorded once. The specimen comprised CD4+ or CD8+ T cells sorted from blood, sampled in a trial of the OX40 agonist ivuxolimab. The receptors were gathered from an adult with an advanced solid tumor such as melanoma, head and neck, liver or kidney cancer.

The sample holds a few counts of this clone. The chain recombines TRBV15 with TRBJ2-5; D remains ambiguous. Looked up from germline, CDR1 is LNHNV and CDR2 is YYDKDF (reference sequence). The CDR3 is 11 amino acids. With 5 bases removed from V and 5 bases from J, the gap between germline ends came to 6 bases. The CDR3 DNA reads TGTGCCACCAGCTCGTTTGAGACCCAGTACTTC. It translates to CATSSFETQYF.

The chain links TRBV11-2 to TRBJ1-2, with D tentatively TRBD1 (6 bases). Germline CDR1 SGHAT, CDR2 FQNNGV. This CDR3 is 13 amino acids long. Trimming stripped 1 base from V and 4 bases from J, with 7 bases between. The CDR3 sequence is CASSLGGGYGYTF. The DNA of the CDR3 is TGTGCCAGCAGCTTAGGAGGGGGCTATGGCTACACCTTC.